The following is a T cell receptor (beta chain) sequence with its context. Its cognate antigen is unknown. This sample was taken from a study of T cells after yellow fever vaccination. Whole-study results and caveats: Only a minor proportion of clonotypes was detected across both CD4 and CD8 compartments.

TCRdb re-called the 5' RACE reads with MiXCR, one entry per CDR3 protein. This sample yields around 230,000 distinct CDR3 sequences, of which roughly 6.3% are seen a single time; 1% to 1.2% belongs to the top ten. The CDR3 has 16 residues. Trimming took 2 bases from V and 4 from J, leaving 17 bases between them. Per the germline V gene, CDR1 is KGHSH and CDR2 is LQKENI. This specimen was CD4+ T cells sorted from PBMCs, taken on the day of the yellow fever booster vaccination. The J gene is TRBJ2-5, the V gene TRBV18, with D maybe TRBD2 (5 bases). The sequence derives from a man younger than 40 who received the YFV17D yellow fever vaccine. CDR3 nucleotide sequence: TGTGCCAGCTCACCAGGCGTGGAGACTAAACGAGAGACCCAGTACTTC. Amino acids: CASSPGVETKRETQYF.